Listed below are T cell receptor beta chains from one sample, sequenced in a study of T-cell reconstitution after alpha-beta-depleted transplantation in children. Via MiXCR, TCRdb re-called the PCR reads, giving one row per CDR3 protein. The sample has around 340,000 distinct CDR3 sequences, more than 10% seen once. Source: PBMCs, taken from the stem cell graft. The receptors here all came from a human donor who donated a stem cell graft to a child with Fanconi anemia. The conserved cysteine and the conserved F or W are not part of the CDR3 here.

>TRBV4-3|TRBJ1-1
ASSQDGRRGTEAF
>TRBV29-1|TRBJ1-2
SVDPLTGGGYT
>TRBV7-9|TRBJ2-1
ASSLAAGEINEQF
>TRBV5-1|TRBJ1-1
ASSLEEGRNEAF
>TRBV6-5|TRBJ1-5
ASSYMGASNQPQH
>TRBV7-9|TRBJ2-1
ASSSRGSSSYNEQF
>TRBV5-1|TRBJ1-1
ASSLVGDSEAF
>TRBV6-2/TRBV6-3|TRBJ2-5
ASSLTHLQETQY
>TRBV6-5|TRBJ1-1
ASSFRGHMNTEAF
>TRBV12-3/TRBV12-4|TRBJ1-3
ASSLVGAGNTIY
>TRBV15|TRBJ1-5
ATSRDYGTAYRAQH
>TRBV29-1|TRBJ2-3
SVEDYQGTTQY
>TRBV5-1|TRBJ1-2
ASSLVQGSYGYT
>TRBV20-1|TRBJ2-1
SARDPTDLDEQF
>TRBV7-9|TRBJ1-1
ASSLKIGENTEAF
>TRBV12-3/TRBV12-4|TRBJ1-6
ASSLNNWGSPLH
>TRBV10-3|TRBJ2-2
AISTTFTGELF
>TRBV10-3|TRBJ1-1
AIRTDRGRGTEAF
>TRBV19|TRBJ1-5
ASCNSLNQPQH
>TRBV21-1|TRBJ2-5
ASSKAEKSFRTGETQY
>TRBV5-1|TRBJ1-3
ASSSTGRARGNTIY
>TRBV10-3|TRBJ1-3
AISQRTEYSGNTTY
>TRBV28|TRBJ1-2
ASSLQIFYGYT
>TRBV27|TRBJ2-1
ASSYGGPYNEQF
>TRBV11-1|TRBJ1-3
ASSLQVQGGNTIY
>TRBV7-9|TRBJ1-1
ASSPGGDLKNTEAF
>TRBV7-9|TRBJ2-3
ASSFGLADTDTQY